This paragraph reports one T cell receptor beta chain. Methods used by the authors: Amplification from reference gene primers served as the basis for estimated nucleated cell counts. Clones were read by immunoSEQ multiplex PCR, and TCRdb kept only the in-frame ones, dropping some. V, J and clone size were drawn from that table, and D and trimming were deduced from the DNA. The sample consists of about 35,000 clones, about 78% of them appearing once. The data belong to a study of blood T cell repertoires in COVID-19. Study at large: The United States, Italy and Spain were the sources of the acute and convalescent COVID-19 samples. The cDNA or gDNA used as material had been derived from T cells, B-cell-depleted T cells, or PBMCs.

The V end lost 1 base, the J end lost 2 bases, and 11 bases lay between the germline ends. CDR3 length: 15 residues. Germline loops: CDR1 SGHDN, CDR2 FVKESK. The source is a man at least 80 years old with acute or convalescent COVID-19. J is TRBJ1-2 and V is TRBV14; no definite D call. Material: peripheral blood. In DNA form, the CDR3 reads TGTGCCAGCAGCCAAGGAGTAACCAACAACTATGGCTACACCTTC. It specifies CASSQGVTNNYGYTF.